This T cell receptor (beta chain) was profiled in a study of shared clonotypes between healthy human individuals. Study background: Each donor's CD4 naive and CD4 memory cells filled three plates apiece, CD8 naive two, and CD8 memory one.

The protocol was immunoSEQ multiplex PCR, while the TCRdb copy is restricted to in-frame clones and leaves out a portion. Of 1,500,000 or so clones listed, roughly 98.5% were seen once; the top ten hold under 0.45%. Splitting the CD4+ cells yielded a CD45RA+ naive subset and a CD45RA-negative memory subset. The CDR3 is 14 amino acids. The germline V gene encodes CDR1 SGHNT and CDR2 YENEEA. V was trimmed by 0 bases and J by 5 bases, leaving 7 bases between them. The sample comprised naive CD4+ T cells sorted from blood. Noted subset: CD45RA+ positively selected. This clonotype was obtained from a man younger than 45 in good health. The chain has TRBV11-3 and TRBJ2-2; D remains unclear. The chain's CDR3 is CASSLDLGTGELFF. The CDR3 DNA is TGTGCCAGCAGCTTAGATTTGGGGACCGGGGAGCTGTTTTTT.